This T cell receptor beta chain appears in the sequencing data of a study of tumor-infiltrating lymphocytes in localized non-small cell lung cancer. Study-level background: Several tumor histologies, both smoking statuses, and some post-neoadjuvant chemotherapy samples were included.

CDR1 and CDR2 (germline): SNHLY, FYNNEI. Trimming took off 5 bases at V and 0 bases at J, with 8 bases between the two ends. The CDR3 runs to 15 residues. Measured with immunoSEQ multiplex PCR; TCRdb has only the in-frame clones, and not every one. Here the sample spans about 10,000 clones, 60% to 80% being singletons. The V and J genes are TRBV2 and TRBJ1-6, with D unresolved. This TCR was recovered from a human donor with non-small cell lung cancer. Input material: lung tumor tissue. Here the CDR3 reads CASSLESSYNSPLHF. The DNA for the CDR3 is TGTGCCAGCAGTTTAGAGAGCTCCTATAATTCACCCCTCCACTTT. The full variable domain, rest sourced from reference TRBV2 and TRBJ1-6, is EPEVTQTPSHQVTQMGQEVILRCVPISNHLYFYWYRQILGQKVEFLVSFYNNEISEKSEIFDDQFSVERPDGSNFTLKIRSTKLEDSAMYFCASSLESSYNSPLHFGNGTRLTVT.